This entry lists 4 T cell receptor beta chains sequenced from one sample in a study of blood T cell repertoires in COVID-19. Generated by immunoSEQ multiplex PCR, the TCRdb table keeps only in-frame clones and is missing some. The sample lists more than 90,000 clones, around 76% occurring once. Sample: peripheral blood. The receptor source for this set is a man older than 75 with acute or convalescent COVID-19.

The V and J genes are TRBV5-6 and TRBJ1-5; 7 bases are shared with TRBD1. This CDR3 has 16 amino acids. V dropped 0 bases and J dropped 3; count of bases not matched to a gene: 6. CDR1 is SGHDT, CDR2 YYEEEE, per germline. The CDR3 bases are TGTGCCAGCAGCTTGGAAACAGGGGCGCACAATCAGCCCCAGCATTTT. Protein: CASSLETGAHNQPQHF. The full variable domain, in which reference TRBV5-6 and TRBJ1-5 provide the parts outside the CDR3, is DAGVTQSPTHLIKTRGQQVTLRCSPKSGHDTVSWYQQALGQGPQFIFQYYEEEERQRGNFPDRFSGHQFPNYSSELNVNALLLGDSALYLCASSLETGAHNQPQHFGDGTRLSIL.

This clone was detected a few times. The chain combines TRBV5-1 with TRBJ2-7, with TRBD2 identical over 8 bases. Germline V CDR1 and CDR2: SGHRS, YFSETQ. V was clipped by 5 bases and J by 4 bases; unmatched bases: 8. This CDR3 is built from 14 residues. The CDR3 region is CASSSSGEKYEQYF. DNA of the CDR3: TGCGCCAGCAGTAGTAGCGGGGAGAAGTACGAGCAGTACTTC.

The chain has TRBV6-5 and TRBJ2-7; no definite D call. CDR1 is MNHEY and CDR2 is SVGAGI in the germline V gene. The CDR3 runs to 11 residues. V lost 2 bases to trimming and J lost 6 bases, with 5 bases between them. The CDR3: CASSYGREQYF. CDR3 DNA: TGTGCCAGCAGTTACGGGCGCGAGCAGTACTTC.

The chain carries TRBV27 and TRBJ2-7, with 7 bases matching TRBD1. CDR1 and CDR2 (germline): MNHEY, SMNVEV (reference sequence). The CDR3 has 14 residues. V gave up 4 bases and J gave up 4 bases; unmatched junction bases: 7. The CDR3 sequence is CASSSRQGGYEQYF. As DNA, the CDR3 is TGTGCCAGCAGTTCCCGACAGGGTGGGTACGAGCAGTACTTC.